Below are 23 T cell receptor beta chains sequenced from a single sample in a study of technical replicates of blood from a handful of donors. TCRdb's copy holds only in-frame clones and misses some; the assay was immunoSEQ multiplex PCR. The sample includes some 82,000 clones, less than 98% of them seen just once. Sequencing was done on a sample of T cells isolated from PBMCs. These receptors were taken from a human donor in good health.

The chain employs TRBV5-4 and TRBJ2-1, with TRBD2 identical over 10 bases. Trimming cost V 0 bases and J 8 bases; bases outside gene matches: 20. This CDR3 is built from 20 residues. The germline V gene has CDR1 SGHNT and CDR2 YYREEE (reference sequence). The CDR3 DNA follows: TGTGCCAGCAGCTTGGTTTCCAGCGGGAGGGCCGAAGGTGGTGTAGATGAGCAGTTCTTC. Protein: CASSLVSSGRAEGGVDEQFF.

The chain couples TRBV19 to TRBJ2-6; perhaps TRBD1 as D (5 bases). V was trimmed by 3 bases and J by 1 base, leaving 7 bases between them. The V gene's germline CDR1 is LNHDA and CDR2 SQIVND (reference sequence). This CDR3 has 15 amino acids. The CDR3 reads CASSIRQSGANVLTF. CDR3 bases: TGTGCCAGTAGTATTAGACAGTCTGGGGCCAACGTCCTGACTTTC.

V is TRBV29-1 and J is TRBJ1-1; D uncertain. Per the germline V gene, CDR1 is SQVTM and CDR2 is ANQGSEA. CDR3 length: 11 amino acids. V was trimmed by 4 bases and J by 2 bases, leaving 5 bases between them. CDR3 protein: CSVGHNTEAFF. The CDR3 DNA follows: TGCAGCGTTGGGCACAACACTGAAGCTTTCTTT.

J is TRBJ1-1 and V is TRBV5-1, with 7 bases matching TRBD1. Germline lookup yields CDR1 SGHRS and CDR2 YFSETQ. Germline trimming cut 0 bases from V and 0 bases from J; bases unmatched to any gene: 11. The CDR3 runs to 18 residues. CDR3 coding DNA: TGCGCCAGCAGCTTGGGGACAGGACCTATTGAGATGAACACTGAAGCTTTCTTT. Its translation: CASSLGTGPIEMNTEAFF.

The gene calls are TRBV19 and TRBJ1-4; perhaps TRBD1 as D (6 bases). This CDR3 is 15 amino acids long. Germline V CDR1 and CDR2: LNHDA, SQIVND (reference sequence). V lost 3 bases, J lost 2 bases, and 10 bases lay in between. CDR3 residues: CASSIPGDTNEKLFF. CDR3 in DNA: TGTGCCAGTAGTATCCCAGGGGACACTAATGAAAAACTGTTTTTT.

V and J are TRBV11-2 and TRBJ2-7, with TRBD2 as a possible D gene (6 bases). The CDR3 is 14 amino acids. The V end was cut by 2 bases, the J end by 5 bases, with 13 bases between. Looked up from germline, CDR1 is SGHAT and CDR2 is FQNNGV. As DNA, the CDR3 is TGTGCCAGCAGCTTATGGAGGGGAATAGACGAGCAGTACTTC. Its translation is CASSLWRGIDEQYF.

The chain recombines TRBV6-6 with TRBJ2-7; 12 nucleotides align to TRBD2. The CDR3 is made up of 13 amino acids. Per the germline V gene, CDR1 is MNHNY and CDR2 is SVGAGI (reference sequence). Trimming at V came to 6 bases and at J to 6 bases, leaving 3 bases not matched to a gene. CDR3 sequence: CASSTSGGLEQYF. The CDR3 DNA reads as TGTGCCAGCAGCACTAGCGGGGGGCTCGAGCAGTACTTC.

The chain carries TRBV2 and TRBJ2-6; 8 bases fit TRBD1. CDR1 is SNHLY and CDR2 is FYNNEI in the germline V gene. Losses at the gene ends were 6 bases for V and 3 bases for J; bases not matched to a gene: 1. The length of the CDR3 is 14 residues. The CDR3 DNA sequence: TGTGCCAGCAGCGACAGGGGTGGGGCCAACGTCCTGACTTTC. This codes for CASSDRGGANVLTF.

The chain has TRBV15 and TRBJ1-5, with TRBD1 identical over 7 bases. With 1 base clipped from V and 0 bases from J, the junction kept 0 bases outside the gene matches. Germline loops: CDR1 LNHNV, CDR2 YYDKDF (reference sequence). The CDR3 is made up of 15 amino acids. This CDR3 reads CATSRGQGSNQPQHF. CDR3 DNA: TGTGCCACCAGCAGAGGACAGGGTAGCAATCAGCCCCAGCATTTT.

The rearrangement joins TRBV11-2 to TRBJ1-1; perhaps TRBD1 as D (5 bases). The CDR3 contains 13 residues. Deletions cut 6 bases from V and 2 bases from J, with 10 bases between. Germline loops: CDR1 SGHAT, CDR2 FQNNGV. CDR3 region: CASRGDSNTEAFF. The CDR3 region has the DNA TGTGCCAGCAGAGGGGATTCTAACACTGAAGCTTTCTTT.

The chain couples TRBV7-9 to TRBJ2-7, with 7 bases that match TRBD2. Trimming took 1 base from V and 0 from J; bases not matched to a gene: 3. The CDR3 loop spans 15 amino acids. Germline V gives CDR1 SEHNR, CDR2 FQNEAQ (reference sequence). CDR3: CASSLGSGLSYEQYF. CDR3 nucleotide sequence: TGTGCCAGCAGCTTAGGTAGCGGGCTCTCCTACGAGCAGTACTTC.

V usage is TRBV29-1 and J usage is TRBJ2-1; D may be TRBD2 (5 bases). The germline V gene has CDR1 SQVTM and CDR2 ANQGSEA. V shed 6 bases and J shed 6 bases, with 24 bases lying between them. This CDR3 is built from 16 residues. The CDR3 DNA reads TGCAGCGTCAGAAAACAACTTACTAGAGACGGCAATGAGCAGTTCTTC. The encoded protein is CSVRKQLTRDGNEQFF.

This sequence joins TRBV6-1 and TRBJ2-7, with D possibly being TRBD2 (5 bases). The V gene lost 4 bases and the J gene lost 11 bases, with 24 bases spanning the gap. Germline CDR1 is MNHNS and CDR2 is SASEGT. CDR3 size: 15 residues. The CDR3 DNA follows: TGTGCCAGCAGTGCTGGAGGAGCAAATACCCGGCGTGAGTACTTC. This codes for CASSAGGANTRREYF.

J is TRBJ2-1 and V is TRBV7-3, with a tentative D call TRBD2 (6 bases). The ends were cut back, 3 bases at V and 6 bases at J, with 15 bases in the middle. CDR1 is SGHTA, CDR2 FQGTGA, per germline. This CDR3 comprises 15 residues. CDR3 loop: CASSFRDSPANEQFF. The DNA of the CDR3 is TGTGCCAGCAGCTTCCGGGACTCCCCGGCCAATGAGCAGTTCTTC.

The chain uses TRBV6-5 and TRBJ2-5; weak D call: TRBD1 (6 bases). CDR3 length: 15 amino acids. V was cut by 2 bases and J by 0 bases, with 10 bases left in between. CDR1 and CDR2 from the germline V gene are MNHEY and SVGAGI. This CDR3 reads CASSYGGQYQETQYF. The CDR3 nucleotides read TGTGCCAGCAGTTACGGCGGACAGTACCAAGAGACCCAGTACTTC.

The rearrangement joins TRBV28 to TRBJ2-2, with D tentatively TRBD2 (6 bases). The CDR3 has 16 residues. Germline-derived CDR1 and CDR2 are MDHEN and SYDVKM. V lost 3 bases to trimming and J lost 3 bases, with 14 bases between them. The CDR3 sequence is CASSFLRDLYTGELFF. DNA for the CDR3: TGTGCCAGCAGTTTTTTGCGGGATCTGTACACCGGGGAGCTGTTTTTT.

This rearrangement joins TRBV5-1 to TRBJ2-1, with 13 nucleotides matching TRBD2. The V and J ends lost 0 bases and 8 bases, in that order; junction bases with no gene match: 8. The CDR3 is 17 residues long. CDR1 and CDR2 (germline): SGHRS, YFSETQ. The DNA of the CDR3 is TGCGCCAGCAGCTTGGGACTGAGGACTAGCGGGAGTGATGAGCAGTTCTTC. It encodes CASSLGLRTSGSDEQFF. The full variable domain, in which reference TRBV5-1 and TRBJ2-1 provide the parts outside the CDR3, is KAGVTQTPRYLIKTRGQQVTLSCSPISGHRSVSWYQQTPGQGLQFLFEYFSETQRNKGNFPGRFSGRQFSNSRSEMNVSTLELGDSALYLCASSLGLRTSGSDEQFFGPGTRLTVL.

The V gene is TRBV2, the J gene TRBJ1-5; maybe TRBD1 (6 bases). V dropped 7 bases and J dropped 5 bases, with 12 bases sitting between them. Germline V lookup: CDR1 SNHLY, CDR2 FYNNEI. The CDR3 consists of 13 residues. CDR3 bases: TGTGCCAGCATGCAAGGGGGAGATCAGCCCCAGCATTTT. This translates into CASMQGGDQPQHF.

This clone was counted a single time. The J gene is TRBJ2-2, the V gene TRBV19; TRBD1 might be the D (6 bases). Germline lookup yields CDR1 LNHDA and CDR2 SQIVND (reference sequence). The ends were cut back, 7 bases at V and 7 bases at J, with 13 bases in the middle. The CDR3 extends over 13 amino acids. Here the CDR3 reads CASNRDTLGELFF. The CDR3 DNA reads as TGTGCCAGTAACCGGGACACTCTCGGGGAGCTGTTTTTT.

The rearrangement links TRBV19 to TRBJ2-7; TRBD1 matches at 7 bases. Germline V gives CDR1 LNHDA, CDR2 SQIVND (reference sequence). The CDR3 extends over 16 amino acids. Trimming removed 0 bases from V and 0 bases from J; junction bases left unmatched: 5. CDR3 bases: TGTGCCAGTAGTATAGATCCACAGGGGAGCTCCTACGAGCAGTACTTC. It codes for CASSIDPQGSSYEQYF.

The rearrangement links TRBV2 to TRBJ2-1; 7 bases map to TRBD2. Germline trimming cut 8 bases from V and 7 bases from J; bases unmatched to any gene: 8. Looked up from germline, CDR1 is SNHLY and CDR2 is FYNNEI. This CDR3 is 13 amino acids long. The CDR3, as DNA: TGTGCCAGCGCGGGAGCCTTTGGGAATGAGCAGTTCTTC. This sequence encodes CASAGAFGNEQFF.

The V and J genes are TRBV6-5 and TRBJ2-1; no clear D gene. With 3 bases removed from V and 10 bases from J, the gap between germline ends came to 13 bases. This CDR3 comprises 13 residues. Germline lookup yields CDR1 MNHEY and CDR2 SVGAGI. The CDR3 region is CASSYSSTIEQFF. Written as DNA, the CDR3 is TGTGCCAGCAGTTATTCGAGTACGATCGAGCAGTTCTTC.

This clone was seen only once. V gene TRBV9 combines with J gene TRBJ1-1; 8 nucleotides match TRBD1. V dropped 3 bases and J dropped 1; count of bases not matched to a gene: 8. From germline, CDR1 is SGDLS and CDR2 YYNGEE. The CDR3 spans 16 residues. CDR3 sequence: CASSALPGQGNTEAFF. The CDR3 bases are TGTGCCAGCAGCGCCCTCCCCGGACAGGGGAACACTGAAGCTTTCTTT. Combining the CDR3 with reference TRBV9 and TRBJ1-1 gives the whole variable domain DSGVTQTPKHLITATGQRVTLRCSPRSGDLSVYWYQQSLDQGLQFLIQYYNGEERAKGNILERFSAQQFPDLHSELNLSSLELGDSALYFCASSALPGQGNTEAFFGQGTRLTVV.